The T cell receptor beta chain under discussion was sequenced for a study of T cells after posttransplantation cyclophosphamide. Findings and caveats of the study: Blood and skin or GI T cell repertoires showed limited TRB overlap.

Methotrexate plus calcineurin inhibitor accompanied controls' myeloablative marrow transplants; sampling was 1 year later. The protocol was immunoSEQ multiplex PCR, while the TCRdb copy is restricted to in-frame clones and leaves out a portion. The sample includes 15,000 to 20,000 clones, about nine tenths of them seen just once. Notes on this clone: Its matching antigen is unknown.

Germline values: CDR1 MNHEY, CDR2 SMNVEV (reference sequence). V lost 8 bases, J lost 2 bases, and 10 bases lay in between. The CDR3 is 12 amino acids. The receptor was derived from a male patient aged 45 to 59 who received an allogeneic stem cell transplant from an unrelated donor, was CMV-positive, and had chronic GVHD only. The graft donor may be the source of some T cells. Sample: PBMCs, taken after an allogeneic stem cell transplant with a calcineurin inhibitor and methotrexate. V is TRBV27 and J is TRBJ2-7, with D perhaps matching TRBD2 (5 bases). In nucleotides, the CDR3 is TGTGCCAGCGCGTCGGGAACCTACGAGCAGTACTTC. The encoded protein is CASASGTYEQYF.